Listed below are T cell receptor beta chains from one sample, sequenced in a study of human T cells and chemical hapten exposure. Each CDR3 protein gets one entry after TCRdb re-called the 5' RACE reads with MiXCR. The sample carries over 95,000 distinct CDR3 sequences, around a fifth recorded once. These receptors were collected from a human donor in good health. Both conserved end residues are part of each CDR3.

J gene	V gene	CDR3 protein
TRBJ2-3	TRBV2	CASREWDRRGTDTQYF
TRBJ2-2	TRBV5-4	CASSLAWTGAGELFF
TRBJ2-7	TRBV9	CASSVDPGSAYEQYF
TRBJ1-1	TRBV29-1	CSVARGRGNTEAFF
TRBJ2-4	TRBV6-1	CASSEGLAGAKNIQYF
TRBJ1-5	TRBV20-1	CSAVGDGNQPQHF
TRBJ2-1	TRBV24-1	CATSATSGRGNEQFF
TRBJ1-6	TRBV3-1	CASSQETGTLGSPLHF
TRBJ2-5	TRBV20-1	CSASSDQETQYF
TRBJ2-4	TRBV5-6	CASSYNRDFQNIQYF
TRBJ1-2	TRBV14	CAISQDVGIGGYTF
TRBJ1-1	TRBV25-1	CASGKSKQGTPSNTEAFF
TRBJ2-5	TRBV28	CASSLRGSPGTQYF
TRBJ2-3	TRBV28	CASSLQGAGADTQYF
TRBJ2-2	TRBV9	CASSVARAGGGTGELFF
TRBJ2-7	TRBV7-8	CASSPLAGGYEQYF
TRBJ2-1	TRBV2	CASRRGSTYNEQFF
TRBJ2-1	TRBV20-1	CSARGSGTRSYNEQFF
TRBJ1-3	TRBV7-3	CASSCWVGRGNTIYF
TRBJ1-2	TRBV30	CAWTPSGNPNYGYTF
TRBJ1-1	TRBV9	CASSARTGAYTEAFF
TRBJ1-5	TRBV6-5	CASCRGQPSNQPQHF